Included here is one TCR beta chain sequence, with context. Its antigen is unidentified. This entry belongs to a study of cytomegalovirus exposure and HLA in healthy donors. Regarding the study as a whole: Donors belonging to an Asian-associated ancestry cluster reportedly showed fewer N-insertions in productive TCRs than the 666-donor mean, according to what a later analysis found. The sole available immune exposure information was CMV serostatus.

The length of the CDR3 is 14 residues. The germline gives CDR1 MDHEN, CDR2 SYDVKM. Trimming took 5 bases from V and 2 from J; bases not matched to a gene: 3. 13 Jbeta primers and 60 Vbeta primers were used for the PCR. Sequenced by immunoSEQ multiplex PCR; TCRdb stores in-frame clones only, minus some. Among 90,000 to 140,000 clones listed, around four fifths were seen once. This sequence was found in a woman aged 40 to 50 in good health and CMV-seropositive. The chain carries TRBV28 and TRBJ1-2, with 9 bases identical to TRBD1. Sequenced: PBMCs. The CDR3 loop reads CASSPQGANYGYTF. The CDR3 DNA follows: TGTGCCAGCAGTCCACAGGGGGCGAACTATGGCTACACCTTC.